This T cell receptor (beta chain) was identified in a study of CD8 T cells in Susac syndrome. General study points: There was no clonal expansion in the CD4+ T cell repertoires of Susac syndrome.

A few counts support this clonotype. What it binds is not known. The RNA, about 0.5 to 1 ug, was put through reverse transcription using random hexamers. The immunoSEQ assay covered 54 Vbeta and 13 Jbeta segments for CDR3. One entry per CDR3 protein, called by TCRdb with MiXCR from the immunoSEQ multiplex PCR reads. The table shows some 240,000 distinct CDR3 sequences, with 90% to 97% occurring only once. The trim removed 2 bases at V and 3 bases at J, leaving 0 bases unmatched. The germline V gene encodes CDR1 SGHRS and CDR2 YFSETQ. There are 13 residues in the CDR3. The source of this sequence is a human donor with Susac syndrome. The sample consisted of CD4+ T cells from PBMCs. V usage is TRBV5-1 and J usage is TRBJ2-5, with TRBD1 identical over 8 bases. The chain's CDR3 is CASSLQGEETQYF. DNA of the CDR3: TGCGCCAGCAGCTTACAGGGGGAAGAGACCCAGTACTTC. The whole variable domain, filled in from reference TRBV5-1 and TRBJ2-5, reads KAGVTQTPRYLIKTRGQQVTLSCSPISGHRSVSWYQQTPGQGLQFLFEYFSETQRNKGNFPGRFSGRQFSNSRSEMNVSTLELGDSALYLCASSLQGEETQYFGPGTRLLVL.